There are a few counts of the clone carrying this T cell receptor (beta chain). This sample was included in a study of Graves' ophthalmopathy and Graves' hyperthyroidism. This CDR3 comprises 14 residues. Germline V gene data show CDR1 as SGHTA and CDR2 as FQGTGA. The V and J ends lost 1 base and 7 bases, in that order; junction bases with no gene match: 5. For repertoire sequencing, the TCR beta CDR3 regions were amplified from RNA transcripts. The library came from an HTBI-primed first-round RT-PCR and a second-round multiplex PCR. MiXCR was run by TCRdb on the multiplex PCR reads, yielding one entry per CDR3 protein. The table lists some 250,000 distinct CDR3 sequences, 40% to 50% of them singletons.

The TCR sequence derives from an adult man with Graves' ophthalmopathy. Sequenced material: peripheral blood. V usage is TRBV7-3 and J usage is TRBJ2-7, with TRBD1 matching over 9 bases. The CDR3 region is CASSLRGGQGEQYF. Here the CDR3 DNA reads TGTGCCAGCAGCTTAAGAGGAGGACAGGGGGAGCAGTACTTC.